A single sample gave rise to the 5 T cell receptor beta chains below, sequenced in a study of T cells in Graves' hyperthyroidism and ophthalmopathy. The source material, RNA transcripts, was used to amplify TCR beta CDR3 regions. Primed by the HTBI set, a first-round RT-PCR was run on the TCR CDR3. A single record per CDR3 protein comes from TCRdb applying MiXCR to the multiplex PCR reads. Among fewer than 400,000 distinct CDR3 sequences listed, about a sixth were seen once. Sequenced material: blood. Receptor source: a woman between 18 and 29 years old with Graves' hyperthyroidism that later progressed to Graves' ophthalmopathy.

This clonotype was seen at least ten times. The chain is built from TRBV28 and TRBJ2-1; the match to TRBD2 covers 9 bases. J was trimmed by 0 bases and V by 3 bases; bases with no gene match: 3. Germline CDR1 is MDHEN and CDR2 is SYDVKM. There are 16 residues in the CDR3. The CDR3 DNA reads as TGTGCCAGCAGTTTCGCGGGAGGGATCTCCTACAATGAGCAGTTCTTC. This translates into CASSFAGGISYNEQFF. Combining the CDR3 with reference TRBV28 and TRBJ2-1 gives the whole variable domain DVKVTQSSRYLVKRTGEKVFLECVQDMDHENMFWYRQDPGLGLRLIYFSYDVKMKEKGDIPEGYSVSREKKERFSLILESASTNQTSMYLCASSFAGGISYNEQFFGPGTRLTVL.

This clonotype was counted at least ten times. The chain joins TRBV20-1 to TRBJ2-1, with 9 bases matching TRBD2. The germline V gene has CDR1 DFQATT and CDR2 SNEGSKA (reference sequence). The CDR3 has 18 residues. Trimming took 0 bases from V and 2 from J; bases not matched to a gene: 11. CDR3 nucleotides: TGCAGTGCTAGAGATCGGAGGCTAGCGGGACAAGCCTACAATGAGCAGTTCTTC. Amino acid sequence: CSARDRRLAGQAYNEQFF.

Ten or more counts support this clonotype. The CDR3 DNA sequence: TGTGCCAGCATCGGATCCAGGGACAAAAACCGGGCTGAAGCTTTCTTT. It is translated as CASIGSRDKNRAEAFF. The chain has TRBV7-2 and TRBJ1-1, with D possibly being TRBD1 (6 bases). The CDR3 sequence is 16 residues long. In germline, CDR1 is SGHTA, CDR2 FQGNSA. Trimming stripped 7 bases from V and 6 bases from J, with 24 bases between.

This clonotype was recorded a few times. The chain joins TRBV12-3 or TRBV12-4 to TRBJ2-5; D not resolved. Trimming shortened V by 3 bases and J by 1 base, and 12 bases separated the two germline ends. There are 15 residues in the CDR3. The CDR3 here is CASSLTLNPQETQYF. The CDR3 region has the DNA TGTGCCAGCAGTTTGACACTCAATCCCCAAGAGACCCAGTACTTC.

This clonotype was detected ten times or more. At one end the junction does not follow the germline gene, possibly because of a read error. This chain joins TRBV27 and TRBJ2-7; D uncertain. Germline V lookup: CDR1 MNHEY, CDR2 SMNVEV (reference sequence). The CDR3 runs to 13 residues. CDR3 protein: CASSLDGDYEQYF. CDR3 DNA: TGCGCCAGCAGCTTGGACGGAGACTACGAGCAGTACTTC.